This T cell receptor beta chain was profiled in a study of blood T cell repertoires in COVID-19. Across the study: Both acute and convalescent COVID-19 samples were obtained from the United States, Italy and Spain. PBMCs, B-cell-depleted T cells, or T cells provided the cDNA or gDNA that made up the material.

Original handling: Cell counts per sample came from amplifying reference gene primers. Sequencing used immunoSEQ multiplex PCR; TCRdb keeps in-frame clones, though not all of them. For V, J and clone size, that table is used; D and trimming come from the DNA. The sample shows about 100,000 clones, 88% of them seen only once. The origin of this receptor is a human donor in a cohort sampled during active COVID-19. The specimen was peripheral blood.

CDR3 nucleotides: TGTGCCAGCAGTGTTTCTACCTCCTATAATTCACCCCTCCACTTT. Amino acids: CASSVSTSYNSPLHF. The genes are TRBV2 and TRBJ1-6; D gene unclear. CDR1 and CDR2 (germline): SNHLY, FYNNEI. The V and J ends lost 4 bases and 0 bases respectively, with 7 bases between them. The CDR3 covers 15 residues.